The 27 T cell receptor beta chains presented below share a single source sample, sequenced in a study of blood T cell repertoires in COVID-19. Using immunoSEQ multiplex PCR, the repertoire was profiled, and TCRdb retains in-frame clones only, with some absent. The repertoire has roughly 47,000 clones, 70% to 90% of them found once; the top ten carry roughly 34%. Sequenced material: peripheral blood. The receptors shown here come from a woman of 80 years or more with COVID-19, enrolled during active disease.

This chain connects TRBV5-3 to TRBJ2-7; 8 bases align to TRBD1. TRBV5-3 is an ORF for which the function is uncertain. The CDR3 runs to 15 residues. The ends lost 0 bases at V and 3 bases at J; junction bases unmatched: 5. The CDR3 reads CARSLAGDRRYEQYF. CDR3 DNA: TGTGCCAGAAGCTTGGCCGGGGACAGGCGCTACGAGCAGTACTTC.

This clone was detected only once. The genes are TRBV19 and TRBJ1-5, with 8 bases identical to TRBD1. This CDR3 is 14 amino acids long. V was clipped by 4 bases and J by 11 bases; unmatched bases: 10. The germline V gene has CDR1 LNHDA and CDR2 SQIVND (reference sequence). Here the CDR3 DNA reads TGTGCCAGTAGTAGCGGACAGGGTTCGTTTTCCCAGCATTTT. Protein product: CASSSGQGSFSQHF.

The chain recombines TRBV4-3 with TRBJ2-1; the match to TRBD2 covers 7 bases. V shed 0 bases, J shed 3 bases, and the junction held 5 bases outside the gene matches. CDR3 length: 16 amino acids. Germline CDR1 LGHNA, CDR2 YSLEER. Written as DNA, the CDR3 is TGCGCCAGCAGCCAAGACGGGGGAGGGCGCTACAATGAGCAGTTCTTC. This encodes CASSQDGGGRYNEQFF.

This clone was seen just once. J is TRBJ2-7 and V is TRBV5-3; TRBD1 might be the D (6 bases). TRBV5-3 is sorted into the ORF group, with uncertain function. The CDR3 runs 16 residues. V was pared by 4 bases and J by 9 bases, with 26 bases between. The CDR3 protein is CARSMYPGQCLLRQYF. The CDR3 DNA is TGTGCCAGAAGCATGTACCCGGGACAATGTCTTTTGAGGCAGTACTTC.

The chain joins TRBV15 to TRBJ1-4; D ambiguous. The CDR3 is 13 residues long. The V gene lost 5 bases and the J gene lost 10 bases, with 14 bases spanning the gap. CDR1 is LNHNV and CDR2 is YYDKDF in the germline V gene (reference sequence). CDR3 nucleotides: TGTGCCACCAGCCTCCCGGGATTTGGAAAACTGTTTTTT. This translates into CATSLPGFGKLFF.

This rearrangement joins TRBV25-1 to TRBJ2-1; TRBD2 aligns across 13 bases. The CDR3 is 15 residues long. Germline values: CDR1 MGHDK, CDR2 SYGVNS. Losses at the gene ends were 5 bases for V and 4 bases for J; bases not matched to a gene: 2. CDR3 in DNA: TGTGCCAGCAGTCTGACTAGCGGGGGGTACAATGAGCAGTTCTTC. Its protein is CASSLTSGGYNEQFF. Full variable domain (remainder filled in from reference TRBV25-1 and TRBJ2-1): EADIYQTPRYLVIGTGKKITLECSQTMGHDKMYWYQQDPGMELHLIHYSYGVNSTEKGDLSSESTVSRIRTEHFPLTLESARPSHTSQYLCASSLTSGGYNEQFFGPGTRLTVL.

The chain's CDR3 is CAIRPIYEEGYEQYF. CDR3 DNA: TGTGCCATCAGGCCGATTTATGAAGAGGGATACGAGCAGTACTTC. The rearrangement links TRBV10-3 to TRBJ2-7; D may be TRBD2 (5 bases). The CDR3 is 15 residues long. V was clipped by 6 bases and J by 4 bases, with 19 bases between them. CDR1 and CDR2 (germline): ENHRY, SYGVKD.

The rearrangement uses TRBV15 and TRBJ2-4; D is perhaps TRBD1 (5 bases). Germline V gene lookup returns CDR1 LNHNV and CDR2 YYDKDF (reference sequence). Trimming stripped 1 base from V and 8 bases from J, with 15 bases between. The CDR3 covers 15 residues. The CDR3 spells CATSRGGAGGDIQYF. CDR3 nucleotide sequence: TGTGCCACCAGCAGAGGTGGGGCAGGCGGTGACATTCAGTACTTC. Full variable domain (remainder filled in from reference TRBV15 and TRBJ2-4): DAMVIQNPRYQVTQFGKPVTLSCSQTLNHNVMYWYQQKSSQAPKLLFHYYDKDFNNEADTPDNFQSRRPNTSFCFLDIRSPGLGDTAMYLCATSRGGAGGDIQYFGAGTRLSVL.

This clone showed up just once. The V and J genes are TRBV7-3 and TRBJ2-7, with 9 bases matching TRBD2. The CDR3 is 16 amino acids. V was clipped by 5 bases and J by 2 bases; unmatched bases: 10. The germline gives CDR1 SGHTA, CDR2 FQGTGA. Here the CDR3 reads CASSPQGASGAYEQYF. CDR3 nucleotides: TGTGCCAGCAGCCCGCAGGGAGCTAGCGGGGCCTACGAGCAGTACTTC. The variable domain in full, completed from reference TRBV7-3 and TRBJ2-7, reads GAGVSQTPSNKVTEKGKYVELRCDPISGHTALYWYRQSLGQGPEFLIYFQGTGAADDSGLPNDRFFAVRPEGSVSTLKIQRTERGDSAVYLCASSPQGASGAYEQYFGPGTRLTVT.

V is TRBV18 and J is TRBJ2-5; 7 nucleotides align to TRBD2. The trim removed 1 base at V and 5 bases at J, leaving 1 base unmatched. Germline V lookup: CDR1 KGHSH, CDR2 LQKENI. This CDR3 region has 13 residues. The CDR3 sequence is CASSPQGGETQYF. The CDR3 DNA reads as TGTGCCAGCTCACCACAGGGAGGGGAGACCCAGTACTTC.

In the case of this clone: A read error may account for a junction end that differs from germline. CDR3 region: CASSQGQGNHGYTF. The CDR3 DNA reads as TGCGCCAGCAGCCAAGGACAGGGTAACCATGGCTACACCTTC. The chain employs TRBV4-3 and TRBJ1-2; 7 nucleotides agree with TRBD1. The CDR3 consists of 14 residues. Germline-derived CDR1 and CDR2 are LGHNA and YSLEER.

The chain links TRBV18 to TRBJ2-2, with a tentative D call TRBD2 (6 bases). CDR3 size: 15 residues. V was clipped by 0 bases and J by 4 bases, with 9 bases between them. In germline, CDR1 is KGHSH, CDR2 LQKENI. CDR3 DNA: TGTGCCAGCTCACCACCGGCGGGGAGCACCGGGGAGCTGTTTTTT. It encodes CASSPPAGSTGELFF.

This rearrangement joins TRBV5-1 to TRBJ2-5, with 7 bases matching TRBD1. The CDR3 contains 16 residues. Losses at the gene ends were 6 bases for V and 5 bases for J; bases not matched to a gene: 16. Germline CDR1 SGHRS, CDR2 YFSETQ. CDR3 region: CASTGRQGLRGETQYF. CDR3 nucleotide sequence: TGCGCCAGCACCGGACGACAGGGCCTCCGGGGTGAGACCCAGTACTTC.

The chain links TRBV25-1 to TRBJ2-2, with D unclear. This CDR3 has 12 residues. Trimming stripped 6 bases from V and 4 bases from J, with 6 bases between. Germline V gene sequence: CDR1 MGHDK, CDR2 SYGVNS. The CDR3, as DNA: TGTGCCAGCAGAATGAGCACCGGGGAGCTGTTTTTT. Protein: CASRMSTGELFF. Complete variable domain (other parts from reference TRBV25-1 and TRBJ2-2): EADIYQTPRYLVIGTGKKITLECSQTMGHDKMYWYQQDPGMELHLIHYSYGVNSTEKGDLSSESTVSRIRTEHFPLTLESARPSHTSQYLCASRMSTGELFFGEGSRLTVL.

The chain couples TRBV28 to TRBJ2-1; 14 bases agree with TRBD2. The V gene end was trimmed by 4 bases and the J gene end by 7 bases; junction bases not matched to a gene: 3. The CDR3 length is 15 residues. Germline values: CDR1 MDHEN, CDR2 SYDVKM. The CDR3 DNA is TGTGCCAGCAGTTGGGGACTAGCGGGAGTGAATGAGCAGTTCTTC. It translates to CASSWGLAGVNEQFF.

V gene TRBV10-3 combines with J gene TRBJ2-2; maybe TRBD1 (7 bases). Trimming stripped 6 bases from V and 3 bases from J, with 11 bases between. This CDR3 has 14 residues. Germline V gene lookup returns CDR1 ENHRY and CDR2 SYGVKD. CDR3 amino acids: CAIRGGGDTGELFF. DNA for the CDR3: TGTGCCATCAGAGGGGGCGGGGACACCGGGGAGCTGTTTTTT.

This chain links TRBV2 with TRBJ2-7; 8 nucleotides line up with TRBD1. Germline assignment: CDR1 SNHLY and CDR2 FYNNEI. The CDR3 has 13 amino acids. V lost 8 bases, J lost 3 bases, and 6 bases stayed unmatched. The CDR3 region has the DNA TGTGCCAGCCGTGGACAGGGATTCTACGAGCAGTACTTC. It translates to CASRGQGFYEQYF.

The chain joins TRBV5-1 to TRBJ2-5; 7 positions match TRBD1. Losses at the gene ends were 4 bases for V and 3 bases for J; bases not matched to a gene: 6. The CDR3 covers 14 residues. Germline V gene sequence: CDR1 SGHRS, CDR2 YFSETQ. CDR3 DNA: TGCGCCAGCAGCGCGCCAGGGACAGAAGAGACCCAGTACTTC. Protein: CASSAPGTEETQYF.

This chain links TRBV19 with TRBJ1-4; the D gene is possibly TRBD1 (5 bases). This CDR3 is built from 14 residues. Germline V gives CDR1 LNHDA, CDR2 SQIVND (reference sequence). V was pared by 8 bases and J by 4 bases, with 14 bases between. The CDR3 nucleotides are TGTGCCAGTCGGGGGTATGGAGTTAATGAAAAACTGTTTTTT. This translates into CASRGYGVNEKLFF. Using reference TRBV19 and TRBJ1-4 for the parts outside the CDR3, the full variable domain is DGGITQSPKYLFRKEGQNVTLSCEQNLNHDAMYWYRQDPGQGLRLIYYSQIVNDFQKGDIAEGYSVSREKKESFPLTVTSAQKNPTAFYLCASRGYGVNEKLFFGSGTQLSVL.

This rearrangement joins TRBV9 to TRBJ2-5; D may be TRBD2 (6 bases). Deletions cut 4 bases from V and 2 bases from J, with 15 bases between. Germline V lookup: CDR1 SGDLS, CDR2 YYNGEE. The CDR3 has 15 amino acids. The CDR3 sequence: CASSQWRGGQETQYF. CDR3 nucleotides: TGTGCCAGCAGCCAATGGAGGGGAGGTCAAGAGACCCAGTACTTC.

CDR3 DNA sequence: TGTGCCACCAGCAGAGAGGGCCCGGGACAGGGGCCAAATGAGCAGTTCTTC. Protein sequence: CATSREGPGQGPNEQFF. The rearrangement uses TRBV15 and TRBJ2-1; 10 nucleotides match TRBD1. J lost 7 bases, V lost 0 bases, and 9 bases had no gene match. CDR3 size: 17 residues. Germline loops: CDR1 LNHNV, CDR2 YYDKDF (reference sequence).

V and J are TRBV3-1 (or the pseudogene TRBV3-2) and TRBJ1-4; 10 positions match TRBD1. Germline CDR1 and CDR2: LGHDT and YNNKEL (reference sequence). The trim removed 8 bases at V and 8 bases at J, leaving 5 bases unmatched. The CDR3 loop spans 13 amino acids. Here the CDR3 reads CASGDRGLEKLFF. The CDR3 DNA sequence: TGTGCCAGCGGCGACAGGGGGCTGGAAAAACTGTTTTTT.

This chain links TRBV2 with TRBJ1-3; possible D gene TRBD1, 6 bases. The length of the CDR3 is 14 residues. Trimming cost V 7 bases and J 0 bases, with 10 bases left between them. The germline V gene has CDR1 SNHLY and CDR2 FYNNEI. The CDR3 DNA sequence: TGTGCCAGCACTGGGACATTCTCTGGAAACACCATATATTTT. Protein product: CASTGTFSGNTIYF.

This clone was observed a handful of times. This rearrangement joins TRBV11-2 to TRBJ2-3; 13 positions match TRBD2. J lost 0 bases, V lost 1 base, and 7 bases had no gene match. Per the germline V gene, CDR1 is SGHAT and CDR2 is FQNNGV. The CDR3 has 19 residues. The CDR3 region is CASSLGLAGGHPSTDTQYF. In nucleotides, the CDR3 is TGTGCCAGCAGCTTAGGACTAGCGGGAGGCCACCCTAGCACAGATACGCAGTATTTT. The full variable domain, rest sourced from reference TRBV11-2 and TRBJ2-3, is EAGVAQSPRYKIIEKRQSVAFWCNPISGHATLYWYQQILGQGPKLLIQFQNNGVVDDSQLPKDRFSAERLKGVDSTLKIQPAKLEDSAVYLCASSLGLAGGHPSTDTQYFGPGTRLTVL.

The chain carries TRBV9 and TRBJ2-1; 8 positions agree with TRBD2. Germline V lookup: CDR1 SGDLS, CDR2 YYNGEE. V lost 0 bases and J lost 9; bases outside the gene matches: 5. This CDR3 is built from 14 residues. As DNA, the CDR3 is TGTGCCAGCAGCGTAGGGAGCGGGAGCGGTGAGCAGTTCTTC. Amino acids: CASSVGSGSGEQFF.

This rearrangement joins TRBV19 to TRBJ2-5, with 7 positions matching TRBD2. CDR1 is LNHDA, CDR2 SQIVND, per germline (reference sequence). The CDR3 loop spans 13 amino acids. Trimming took 7 bases from V and 4 from J; bases not matched to a gene: 6. CDR3 bases: TGTGCCAGTAAGCGGGGCCATGGAGAGACCCAGTACTTC. Translation gives CASKRGHGETQYF.

The count of this clone is one. The chain has TRBV15 and TRBJ2-1; 8 nucleotides match TRBD2. CDR1 and CDR2 from the germline V gene are LNHNV and YYDKDF (reference sequence). This CDR3 has 18 residues. Trimming at V came to 0 bases and at J to 4 bases, leaving 11 bases not matched to a gene. The CDR3 loop is CATSRDRGSGKFYNEQFF. The CDR3 DNA reads TGTGCCACCAGCAGAGACCGGGGTAGCGGGAAATTTTACAATGAGCAGTTCTTC.